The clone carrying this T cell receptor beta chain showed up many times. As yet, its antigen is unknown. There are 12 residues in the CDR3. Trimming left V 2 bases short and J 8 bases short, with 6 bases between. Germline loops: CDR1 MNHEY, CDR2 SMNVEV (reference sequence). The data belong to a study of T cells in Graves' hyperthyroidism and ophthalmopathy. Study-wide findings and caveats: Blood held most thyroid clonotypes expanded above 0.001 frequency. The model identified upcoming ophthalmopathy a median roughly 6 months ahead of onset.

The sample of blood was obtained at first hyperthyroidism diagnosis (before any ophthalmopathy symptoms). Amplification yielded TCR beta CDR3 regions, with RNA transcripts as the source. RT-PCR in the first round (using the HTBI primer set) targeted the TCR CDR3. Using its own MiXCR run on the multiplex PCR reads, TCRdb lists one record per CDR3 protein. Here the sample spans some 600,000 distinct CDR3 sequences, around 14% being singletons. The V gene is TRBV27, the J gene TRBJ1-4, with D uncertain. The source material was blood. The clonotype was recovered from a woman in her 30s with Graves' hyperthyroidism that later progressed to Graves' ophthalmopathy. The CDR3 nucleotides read TGTGCCAGCAGTTTAATAGGGGAAAAACTGTTTTTT. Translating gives CASSLIGEKLFF.